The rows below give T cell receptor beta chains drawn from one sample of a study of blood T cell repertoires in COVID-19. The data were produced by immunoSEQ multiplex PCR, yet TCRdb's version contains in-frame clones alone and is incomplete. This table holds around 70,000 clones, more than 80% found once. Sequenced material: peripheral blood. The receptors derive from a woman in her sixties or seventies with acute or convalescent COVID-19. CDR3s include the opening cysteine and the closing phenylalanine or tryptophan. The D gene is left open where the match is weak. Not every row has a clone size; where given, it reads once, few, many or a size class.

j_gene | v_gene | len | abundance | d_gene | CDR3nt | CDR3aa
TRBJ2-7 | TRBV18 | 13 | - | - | TGTGCCAGCTCACCGGCTGGCGGCTACGAGCAGTACTTC | CASSPAGGYEQYF
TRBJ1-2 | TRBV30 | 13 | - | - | TGTGCCTGGACCCCCTCGGGGAACTATGGCTACACCTTC | CAWTPSGNYGYTF
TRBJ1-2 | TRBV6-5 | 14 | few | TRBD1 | TGTGCCAGCAGACGTCCGGGACAGGGGGCGGGCTACACCTTC | CASRRPGQGAGYTF
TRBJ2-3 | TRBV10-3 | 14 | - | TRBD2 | TGTGCCATCAGTGAGAGCGGGGGGACAGATACGCAGTATTTT | CAISESGGTDTQYF
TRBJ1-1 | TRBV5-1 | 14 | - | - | TGCGCCAGCAGCCCGGGCGCAGGGCGAACTGAAGCTTTCTTT | CASSPGAGRTEAFF
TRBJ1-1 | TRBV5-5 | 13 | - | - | TGTGCCAGCAGCTTGGCAGGTAGTTTTGAAGCTTTCTTT | CASSLAGSFEAFF
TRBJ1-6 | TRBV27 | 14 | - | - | TGTGCCAGCAGTTACCGGGACACTAATTCACCCCTCCACTTT | CASSYRDTNSPLHF
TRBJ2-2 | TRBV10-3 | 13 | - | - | TGTGCCATCAGGGAGACTGGTGCCGGGGAGCTGTTTTTT | CAIRETGAGELFF
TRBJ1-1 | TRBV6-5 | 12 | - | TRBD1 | TGTGCCAGCAGGGGAACAGGGGCTGAAGCTTTCTTT | CASRGTGAEAFF
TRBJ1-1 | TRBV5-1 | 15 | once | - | TGCGCCAGCAGCTCCAGAGCGGGGGCAAACACTGAAGCTTTCTTT | CASSSRAGANTEAFF
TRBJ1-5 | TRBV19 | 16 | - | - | TGTGCCAGTAGTATTTTCGACCCAGGAGGACAGCAGCCCCAGCATTTT | CASSIFDPGGQQPQHF
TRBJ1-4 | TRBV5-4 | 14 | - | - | TGTGCCAGCAGCGCCGGGACACGGAATGAAAAACTGTTTTTT | CASSAGTRNEKLFF
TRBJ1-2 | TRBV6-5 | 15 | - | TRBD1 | TGTGCCAGCACCCGCTCCCCAGGGGGCGACTATGGCTACACCTTC | CASTRSPGGDYGYTF
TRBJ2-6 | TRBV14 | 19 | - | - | TGTGCCAGCAGCCACGTAGGCACAGGCAAAATCTCTGGGGCCAACGTCCTGACTTTC | CASSHVGTGKISGANVLTF
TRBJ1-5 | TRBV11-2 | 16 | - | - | TGTGCCAGCAGCTTGGGTGGACCCAGGGGAAATCAGCCCCAGCATTTT | CASSLGGPRGNQPQHF
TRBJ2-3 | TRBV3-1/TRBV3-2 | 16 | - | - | TGTGCCAGCAGCCAAGTGGGCGGGCCCGGCCCAGATACGCAGTATTTT | CASSQVGGPGPDTQYF
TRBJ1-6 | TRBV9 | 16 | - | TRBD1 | TGTGCCAGCAGCCCAGTTTTCCGGACAGGGAATTCACCCCTCCACTTT | CASSPVFRTGNSPLHF
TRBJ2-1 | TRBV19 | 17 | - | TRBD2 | TGTGCCAGTATGATAATGAGCGGGGGGGGCTACTACAATGAGCAGTTCTTC | CASMIMSGGGYYNEQFF
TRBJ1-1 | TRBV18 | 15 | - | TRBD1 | TGTGCCAGCTCACCTTCCTCAGGGGGGAGCACTGAAGCTTTCTTT | CASSPSSGGSTEAFF
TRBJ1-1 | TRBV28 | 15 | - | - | TGTGCCAGCAGTGCGGCCGGTGTCTCAGTCGCTGAAGCTTTCTTT | CASSAAGVSVAEAFF
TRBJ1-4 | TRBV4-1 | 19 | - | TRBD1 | TGCGCCAGCAGCCAAGGGGGTCAGGGGGCGACGCAAACTAATGAAAAACTGTTTTTT | CASSQGGQGATQTNEKLFF
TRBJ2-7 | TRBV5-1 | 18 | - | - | TGCGCCAGCAGCTTGGGGGCATCAGGGCCAGGGGCCGCCTACGAGCAGTACTTC | CASSLGASGPGAAYEQYF
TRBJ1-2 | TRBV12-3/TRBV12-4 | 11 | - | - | TGTGCCAGCAGTTTAAGCGGGGGCTACACCTTC | CASSLSGGYTF
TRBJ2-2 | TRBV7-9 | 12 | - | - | TGTGCCAGCAGCCCCTTTATGGGGGAGCTGTTTTTT | CASSPFMGELFF
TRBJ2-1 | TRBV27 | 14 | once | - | TGTGCCAGCAGTTTGTCAACAGGATACAATGAGCAGTTCTTC | CASSLSTGYNEQFF
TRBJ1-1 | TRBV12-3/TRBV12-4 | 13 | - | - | TGTGCCAGCACGGTCGATTTGAACACTGAAGCTTTCTTT | CASTVDLNTEAFF
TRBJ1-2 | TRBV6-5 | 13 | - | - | TGTGCCAGCAGTCAACAGTATAACTATGGCTACACCTTC | CASSQQYNYGYTF
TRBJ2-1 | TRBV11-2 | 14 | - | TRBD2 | TGTGCCAGCAGCTTAGGGCTAGCGGGGGTACAGCAGTTCTTC | CASSLGLAGVQQFF
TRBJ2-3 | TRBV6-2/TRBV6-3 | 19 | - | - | TGTGCCAGCAGTTACACTACTGTCGTACGCGTAGAAGTCACAGATACGCAGTATTTT | CASSYTTVVRVEVTDTQYF
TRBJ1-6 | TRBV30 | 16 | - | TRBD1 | TGTGCCTGGAGTGAGAACAGGGGGCAAGAGAATTCACCCCTCCACTTT | CAWSENRGQENSPLHF
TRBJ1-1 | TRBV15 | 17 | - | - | TGTGCCACCAGCAGTAGGCTAGGAAGAGGGTATCCAACTGAAGCTTTCTTT | CATSSRLGRGYPTEAFF
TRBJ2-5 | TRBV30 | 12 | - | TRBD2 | TGTGCCTGGGGGACTAGCCAAGAGACCCAGTACTTC | CAWGTSQETQYF
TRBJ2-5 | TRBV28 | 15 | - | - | TGTGCCAGCACCCTCCCCGGCGGGGCCGGGAAGACCCAGTACTTC | CASTLPGGAGKTQYF
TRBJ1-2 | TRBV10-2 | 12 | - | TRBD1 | TGCGCCAGCGGACAGGACTGGGGTGGCTACACCTTC | CASGQDWGGYTF
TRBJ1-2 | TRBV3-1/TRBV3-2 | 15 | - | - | TGTGCCAGCAGCCAAGAGGCGGGGACTCAGTCTGGCTACACCTTC | CASSQEAGTQSGYTF